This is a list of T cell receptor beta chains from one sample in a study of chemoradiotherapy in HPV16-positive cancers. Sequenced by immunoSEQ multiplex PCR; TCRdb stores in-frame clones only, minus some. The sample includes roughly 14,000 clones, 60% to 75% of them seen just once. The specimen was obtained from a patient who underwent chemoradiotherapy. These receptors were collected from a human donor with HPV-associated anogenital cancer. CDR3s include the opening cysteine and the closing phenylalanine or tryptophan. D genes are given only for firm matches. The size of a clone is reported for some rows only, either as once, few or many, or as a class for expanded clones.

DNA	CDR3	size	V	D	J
TGTGCCAGCAGCCAAACCCGGGCAATCTCCTACAATGAGCAGTTCTTC	CASSQTRAISYNEQFF	.	TRBV4-2	.	TRBJ2-1
TGTGCCAGCTCATACACTAGCGGGACGAACAATGAGCAGTTCTTC	CASSYTSGTNNEQFF	.	TRBV18	TRBD2	TRBJ2-1
TGTGCCAGCAGTCCCGGGACAGGGGGTAATGAGCAGTTCTTC	CASSPGTGGNEQFF	.	TRBV27	TRBD1	TRBJ2-1
TGTGCCAGCAGTTCCCAGCCCTATGGCTACACCTTC	CASSSQPYGYTF	.	TRBV2	.	TRBJ1-2
TGTGCCAGCAGCTTCTCTTCCCAAGAGACCCAGTACTTC	CASSFSSQETQYF	.	TRBV5-5	.	TRBJ2-5
TGCAGCGTTGCTGACAGGGTCAAGGTCTACGAGCAGTACTTC	CSVADRVKVYEQYF	few	TRBV29-1	TRBD1	TRBJ2-7
TGTGCCAGCAGTTACCTTAAGGGGGATAAACTGTTTTTT	CASSYLKGDKLFF	few	TRBV6-5	.	TRBJ1-4
TGTGCCAGCAGCCCGAGGGGATCGGGGAATCAGTACTTC	CASSPRGSGNQYF	few	TRBV5-6	.	TRBJ2-4
TGTGCCAGCAGCAATCCCTATGGAAGCACAGATACGCAGTATTTT	CASSNPYGSTDTQYF	few	TRBV9	.	TRBJ2-3
TGTGCCTGGAGTGGAACGGACAGGGGATACAATCAGCCCCAGCATTTT	CAWSGTDRGYNQPQHF	.	TRBV30	TRBD1	TRBJ1-5
TGCGCCAGCAGCCCAATGGACAGCTACGAGCAGTACTTC	CASSPMDSYEQYF	once	TRBV5-1	.	TRBJ2-7
TGTGCCAGCAGTTCTTCCACGGGACTAGCGAACGAGCAGTACTTC	CASSSSTGLANEQYF	.	TRBV6-5	TRBD2	TRBJ2-7
TGTGCCAGCATCCCCGGCGGACCTGGGGAAAAACTGTTTTTT	CASIPGGPGEKLFF	.	TRBV6-1	.	TRBJ1-4
TGTGCCAGCAGCCGCCGGCGGGATGAGCAGTTCTTC	CASSRRRDEQFF	.	TRBV16	.	TRBJ2-1
TGTGCCAGTAGTATGGGGGTGCTTAGCAATCAGCCCCAGCATTTT	CASSMGVLSNQPQHF	.	TRBV19	.	TRBJ1-5
TGTGCCAGCAGTAGAGGCGGGAGACCCTACAATGAGCAGTTCTTC	CASSRGGRPYNEQFF	.	TRBV5-8	TRBD2	TRBJ2-1
TGTGCCAGCTCACCCCTACAGGGGGCGATAGGTGAGCAGTTCTTC	CASSPLQGAIGEQFF	.	TRBV18	TRBD1	TRBJ2-1
TGTGCCAGCCTCCGAAAAATAGGGGCCAAGCGCGGCTACACCTTC	CASLRKIGAKRGYTF	.	TRBV6-5	.	TRBJ1-2
TGTGCCTGGAGTGCAGGGGGCCATCAGCCCCAGCATTTT	CAWSAGGHQPQHF	.	TRBV30	TRBD1	TRBJ1-5
TGTGCCAGCAGCTTTACAGGGGCCGCCCGACCCCAGCATTTT	CASSFTGAARPQHF	.	TRBV7-2	TRBD1	TRBJ1-5
TGTGCCAGCAGTGTCTACGGACTAGCAGCCCAAGAGACCCAGTACTTC	CASSVYGLAAQETQYF	.	TRBV6-1	TRBD2	TRBJ2-5
TGTGCCAGTAGTAGAACTAGCGGGAGCACCGGGGAGCTGTTTTTT	CASSRTSGSTGELFF	.	TRBV19	TRBD2	TRBJ2-2
TGCGCCAGCAGCCCCCAATCACAGGGGAACGAGCAGTACTTC	CASSPQSQGNEQYF	.	TRBV5-1	TRBD1	TRBJ2-7